The sequence of this T cell receptor (beta chain) was determined in a study of blood T cells in healthy people across ages. Study-wide points: Donor CMV status was unknown, possibly confounding expanded clonotype changes.

Combining a sample-barcoded 5' primer with a J-beta primer mix, a second PCR ran for 7 to 11 cycles. Per sample, CDR3-containing paired-end reads numbered at least 2.5 million. Each CDR3 protein gets one entry after TCRdb re-called the 5' RACE reads with MiXCR. This table holds 1.5 million to 2 million distinct CDR3 sequences, 34% found once. CDR3 length: 15 amino acids. The germline V gene has CDR1 LNHNV and CDR2 YYDKDF (reference sequence). J gave up 1 base and V 6 bases, and 9 bases lay outside the gene matches. In this sample, this clonotype turned up a few times. Its antigen is unknown. The study drew donors from healthy Caucasian individuals in Russia aged roughly 6 to 90.

Sequenced: blood. The sequence came from a woman in her twenties or thirties in good health. The chain couples TRBV15 to TRBJ2-7, with 7 nucleotides matching TRBD1. The CDR3 sequence: CATSAARGQSYEQYF. DNA of the CDR3: TGTGCCACCAGTGCAGCCAGGGGACAGTCCTACGAGCAGTACTTC.